This T cell receptor (beta chain) derives from a study of T cell changes during pregnancy in multiple sclerosis. This clone occurred many times. Libraries were prepared by immunoSEQ multiplex PCR; TCRdb keeps only in-frame clonotypes and omits some of them. Among approximately 21,000 clones listed, about 85% were seen once. The germline V gene encodes CDR1 SGHNT and CDR2 YYREEE (reference sequence). J lost 2 bases, V lost 4 bases, and 6 bases had no gene match. CDR3 length equals 14 residues. The chain couples TRBV5-4 to TRBJ2-7; 7 nucleotides match TRBD1. Sample: CD8+ T cells from peripheral blood mononuclear cells, taken in the third trimester of pregnancy. The receptor's source is a female donor in good health, enrolled as a control in a pregnancy study. CDR3 region: CASSLGQATYEQYF. The CDR3 DNA reads as TGTGCCAGCAGCCTCGGACAGGCGACCTACGAGCAGTACTTC.